This T cell receptor (beta chain) was captured by sequencing in a study of blood T cell repertoires in COVID-19 (dated by TCRdb to the early 2020s). Regarding the study in general: Samples covering the acute and convalescent phases of COVID-19 were provided by collaborators in the United States, Italy and Spain. The prospective study material was composed of cDNA or gDNA derived from T cells, B-cell-depleted T cells, or PBMCs. Deeply sampled blood TCRbeta repertoires from subjects exposed to, actively infected with, or recovered from COVID-19 were included in the dataset. The repertoires were released in a freely available public database meant as a resource for research on the immune response to SARS-CoV-2. The samples were drawn from two sources: the first 160 participants of the ongoing ImmuneRACE study, and about 1,300 subjects contributed by 6 global collaborators. Sample metadata almost always included a de-identified subject ID, COVID-19 status, age in years and sex. Where available, HLA class I and class II types were taken from metadata supplied by the sample provider and were not determined by assay-based typing. Overall study outcomes, separate from this receptor: The quantity of clinical and demographic metadata differed by source and by participant and was supplied without curation.

Participants in the prospective study were aged 18 to 89 years, lived in 20 to 30 United States geographic areas, and enrolled through a virtual design. In the prospective study, cohorts were assigned on the basis of participant-reported clinical history obtained from a screening survey and a study questionnaire. Exposed participants had been in contact with someone with a PCR-confirmed or clinician-diagnosed COVID-19 case within 2 weeks of study entry. Each participant in the prospective study had whole blood, serum and a nasopharyngeal or oropharyngeal swab collected by mobile phlebotomists. Prospective study participants could optionally give additional blood draws and questionnaires over an approximately two-month period. Blood samples from the prospective study were shipped frozen or at room temperature prior to DNA extraction. TCRbeta CDR3 regions were amplified from genomic DNA by means of the immunoSEQ Assay, a bias-controlled multiplex PCR. From the authors' description of their analysis: The number of nucleated cells in each sample was estimated from the amplification of reference gene primers within the assay. To quantify the absolute abundance of each unique TCRbeta CDR3 rearrangement, sequence reads were collapsed and filtered. For each sample, productive Simpson clonality was calculated as the square root of Simpson's diversity index over productive rearrangements. The table comes from immuneACCESS by way of TCRdb, which keeps in-frame sequences with V and J called. Part of the clones is missing from these tables; in studies checked, under half for an unresolved V gene and the rest for unknown reasons. V and J calls and clone size come straight from that table; D and trimming were deduced from the DNA. A total of a few hundred thousand clones appear in this sample, about 88% of them only once. About 1.4% of the sample rests with the top ten.

As concerns this clone: Its antigen remains undetermined. Per-nucleotide qualities are absent, and no much larger clonotype sits a single base away.

The receptor's source is a woman younger than 35 who had been exposed to COVID-19. Sequencing used PBMCs or T cells enriched from blood (not recorded which).

For the CDR3, the sequence is CASSQEGSSYEQYF. The DNA is as follows: TGTGCCAGCAGCCAAGAGGGCAGCTCCTACGAGCAGTACTTC. The V and J genes are TRBV3-1 (or the pseudogene TRBV3-2) and TRBJ2-7, with the D gene not clear enough to name. From the germline V gene (reference sequence), CDR1 is LGHDT and CDR2 is YNNKEL. The CDR3 contains 14 residues, cysteine and phenylalanine counted. Just CDR3 DNA is preserved here, 42 bases in frame from base 1. The trim is 0 bases for V and 0 bases for J, with a gap of 6 bases between the germline ends.